Reported below is one T cell receptor (beta chain). As yet, its antigen is unknown. The data were taken from a study of shared clonotypes between healthy human individuals. For the study at large: Per-donor plates numbered three CD4 naive, three CD4 memory, two CD8 naive and one CD8 memory.

Study observations and caveats: Since donors were few, the genetic and exposure-history diversity represented was limited. Relative to their counterparts shared across all four donors, non-shared clonotypes exhibited diminished generation probabilities.

Sorted-subset replicate PCR reactions contained 200 to 250 ng DNA, corresponding to approximately 30,000 T cell genomes. The protocol was immunoSEQ multiplex PCR, while the TCRdb copy is restricted to in-frame clones and leaves out a portion. The sample has roughly 2.5 million clones, around 90% seen once. The clonotype originates from a man between 18 and 35 years old in good health. Material for sequencing was naive CD4+ T cells sorted from blood. Subset described: CD45RA+ positively selected.

The CDR3 DNA reads as TGTGCCAGCAGCTTAGTCGGCTGGGGATGGGAGACCCAGTACTTC. The encoded protein is CASSLVGWGWETQYF. This sequence joins TRBV7-2 and TRBJ2-5; D is undetermined. Trimming shortened V by 1 base and J by 5 bases, and 14 bases separated the two germline ends. The CDR3 has 15 residues. Germline CDR1 is SGHTA and CDR2 is FQGNSA.